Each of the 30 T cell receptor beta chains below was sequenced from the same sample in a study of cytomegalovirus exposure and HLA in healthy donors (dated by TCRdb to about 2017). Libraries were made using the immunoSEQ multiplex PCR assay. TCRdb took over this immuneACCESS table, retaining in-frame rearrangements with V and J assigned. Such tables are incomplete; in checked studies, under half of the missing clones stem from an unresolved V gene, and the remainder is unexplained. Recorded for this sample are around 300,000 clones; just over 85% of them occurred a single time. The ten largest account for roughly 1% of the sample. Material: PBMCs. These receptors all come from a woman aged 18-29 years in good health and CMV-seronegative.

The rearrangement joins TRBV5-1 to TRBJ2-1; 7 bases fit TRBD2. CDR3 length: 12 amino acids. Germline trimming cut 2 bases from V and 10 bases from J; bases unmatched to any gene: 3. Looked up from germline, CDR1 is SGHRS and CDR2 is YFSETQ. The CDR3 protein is CASSFGLGEQFF. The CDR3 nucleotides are TGCGCCAGCAGCTTCGGACTAGGGGAGCAGTTCTTC.

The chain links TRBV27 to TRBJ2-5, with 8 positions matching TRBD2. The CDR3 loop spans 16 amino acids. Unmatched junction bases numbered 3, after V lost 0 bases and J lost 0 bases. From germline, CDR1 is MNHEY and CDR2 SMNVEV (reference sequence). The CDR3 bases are TGTGCCAGCAGTTTATCTCCTAGCGGGTACCAAGAGACCCAGTACTTC. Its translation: CASSLSPSGYQETQYF.

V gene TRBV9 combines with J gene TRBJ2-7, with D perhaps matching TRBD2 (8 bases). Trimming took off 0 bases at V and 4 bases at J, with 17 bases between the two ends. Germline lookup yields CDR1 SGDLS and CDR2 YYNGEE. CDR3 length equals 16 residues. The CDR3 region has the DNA TGTGCCAGCAGCGTAGCTACGGGAGGGGGCCTGTACGAGCAGTACTTC. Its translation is CASSVATGGGLYEQYF. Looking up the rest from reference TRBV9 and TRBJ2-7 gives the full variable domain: DSGVTQTPKHLITATGQRVTLRCSPRSGDLSVYWYQQSLDQGLQFLIQYYNGEERAKGNILERFSAQQFPDLHSELNLSSLELGDSALYFCASSVATGGGLYEQYFGPGTRLTVT.

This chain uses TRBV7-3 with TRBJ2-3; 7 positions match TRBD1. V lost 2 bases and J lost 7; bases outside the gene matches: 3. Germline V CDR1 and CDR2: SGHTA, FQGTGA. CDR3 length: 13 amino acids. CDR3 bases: TGTGCCAGCAGCTTAGGGGACAGCTATACGCAGTATTTT. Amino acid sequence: CASSLGDSYTQYF.

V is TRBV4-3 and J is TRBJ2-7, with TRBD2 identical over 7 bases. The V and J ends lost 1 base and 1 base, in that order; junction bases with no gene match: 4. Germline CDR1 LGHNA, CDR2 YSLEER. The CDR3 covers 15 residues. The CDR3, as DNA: TGCGCCAGCAGCCAAGGGCGGGGGAGTTCCTACGAGCAGTACTTC. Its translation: CASSQGRGSSYEQYF.

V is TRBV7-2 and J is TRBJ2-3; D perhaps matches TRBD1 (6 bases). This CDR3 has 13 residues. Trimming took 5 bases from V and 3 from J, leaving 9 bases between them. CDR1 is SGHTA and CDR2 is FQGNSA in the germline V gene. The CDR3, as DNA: TGTGCCAGCAGCCGAGACAGGACAGATACGCAGTATTTT. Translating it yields CASSRDRTDTQYF.

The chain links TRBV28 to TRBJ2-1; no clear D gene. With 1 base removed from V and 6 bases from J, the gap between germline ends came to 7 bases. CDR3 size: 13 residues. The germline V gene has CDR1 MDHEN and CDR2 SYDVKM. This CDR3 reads CASSLFPVNEQFF. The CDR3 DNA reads TGTGCCAGCAGTTTATTCCCCGTCAATGAGCAGTTCTTC. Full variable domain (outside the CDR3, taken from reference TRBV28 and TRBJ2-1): DVKVTQSSRYLVKRTGEKVFLECVQDMDHENMFWYRQDPGLGLRLIYFSYDVKMKEKGDIPEGYSVSREKKERFSLILESASTNQTSMYLCASSLFPVNEQFFGPGTRLTVL.

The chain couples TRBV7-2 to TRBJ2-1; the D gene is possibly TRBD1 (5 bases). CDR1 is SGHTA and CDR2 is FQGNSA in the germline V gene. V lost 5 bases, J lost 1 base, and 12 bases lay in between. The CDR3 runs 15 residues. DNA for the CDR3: TGTGCCAGCAGCCCATTTCAGGGATCCTACAATGAGCAGTTCTTC. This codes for CASSPFQGSYNEQFF.

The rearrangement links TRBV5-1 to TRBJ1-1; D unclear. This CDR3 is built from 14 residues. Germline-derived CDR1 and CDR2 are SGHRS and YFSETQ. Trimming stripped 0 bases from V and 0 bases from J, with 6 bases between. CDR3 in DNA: TGCGCCAGCAGCTTGGGTATAATGAACACTGAAGCTTTCTTT. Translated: CASSLGIMNTEAFF.

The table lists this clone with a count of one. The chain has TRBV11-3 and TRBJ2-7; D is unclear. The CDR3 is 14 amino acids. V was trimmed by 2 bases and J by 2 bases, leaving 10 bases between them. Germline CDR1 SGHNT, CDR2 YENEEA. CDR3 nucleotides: TGTGCCAGCAGCTTAAGGAGACTTCCCTACGAGCAGTACTTC. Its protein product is CASSLRRLPYEQYF.

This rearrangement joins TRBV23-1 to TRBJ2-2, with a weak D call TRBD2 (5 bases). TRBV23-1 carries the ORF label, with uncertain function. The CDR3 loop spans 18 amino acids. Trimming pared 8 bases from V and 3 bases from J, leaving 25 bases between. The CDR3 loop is CASGLGEGPIEDTGELFF. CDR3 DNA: TGCGCCAGCGGGCTCGGGGAAGGGCCTATCGAGGACACCGGGGAGCTGTTTTTT.

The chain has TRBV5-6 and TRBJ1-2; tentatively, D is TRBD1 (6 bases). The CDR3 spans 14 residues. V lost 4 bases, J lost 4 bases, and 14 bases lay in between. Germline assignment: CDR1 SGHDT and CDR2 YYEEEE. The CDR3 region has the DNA TGTGCCAGCAGCGGCGAGGGACATGTCTATGGCTACACCTTC. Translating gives CASSGEGHVYGYTF.

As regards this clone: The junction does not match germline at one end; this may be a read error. The CDR3 sequence is CASSEGGDLSYEQYF. CDR3 in DNA: TGTGCTAGCAGCGAAGGGGGGGACCTTTCCTACGAGCAGTACTTC. The V call is TRBV7-7, the J call TRBJ2-7; TRBD2 might be the D (7 bases). The CDR3 is made up of 15 amino acids. CDR1 and CDR2 (germline): SSHAT, FNYEAQ (reference sequence).

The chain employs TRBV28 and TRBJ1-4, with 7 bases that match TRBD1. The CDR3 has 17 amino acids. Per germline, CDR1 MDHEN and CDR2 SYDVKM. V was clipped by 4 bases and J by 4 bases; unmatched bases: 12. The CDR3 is CASSSPGTESHNEKLFF. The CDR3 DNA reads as TGTGCCAGCAGTTCCCCCGGGACAGAAAGCCATAATGAAAAACTGTTTTTT. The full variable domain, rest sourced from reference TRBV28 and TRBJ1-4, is DVKVTQSSRYLVKRTGEKVFLECVQDMDHENMFWYRQDPGLGLRLIYFSYDVKMKEKGDIPEGYSVSREKKERFSLILESASTNQTSMYLCASSSPGTESHNEKLFFGSGTQLSVL.

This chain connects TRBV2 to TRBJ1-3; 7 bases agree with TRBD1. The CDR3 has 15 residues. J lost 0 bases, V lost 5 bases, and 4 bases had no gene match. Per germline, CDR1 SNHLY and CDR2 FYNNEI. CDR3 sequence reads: CASSSGGGSGNTIYF. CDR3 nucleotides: TGTGCCAGCAGTTCAGGGGGAGGCTCTGGAAACACCATATATTTT.

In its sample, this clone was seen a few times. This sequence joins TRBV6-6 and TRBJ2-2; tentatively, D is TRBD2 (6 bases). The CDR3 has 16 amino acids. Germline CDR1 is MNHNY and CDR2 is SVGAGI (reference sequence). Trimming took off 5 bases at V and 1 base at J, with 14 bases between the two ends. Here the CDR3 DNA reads TGTGCCAGCAGTCCCGAGTGGCGGGGGAACACCGGGGAGCTGTTTTTT. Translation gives CASSPEWRGNTGELFF.

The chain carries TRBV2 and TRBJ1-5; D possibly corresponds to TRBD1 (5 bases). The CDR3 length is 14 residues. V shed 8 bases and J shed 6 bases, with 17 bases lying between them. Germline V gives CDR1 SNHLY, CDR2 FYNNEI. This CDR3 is CASGSGRGVQPQHF. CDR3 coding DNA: TGTGCCAGCGGAAGCGGGAGGGGTGTTCAGCCCCAGCATTTT.

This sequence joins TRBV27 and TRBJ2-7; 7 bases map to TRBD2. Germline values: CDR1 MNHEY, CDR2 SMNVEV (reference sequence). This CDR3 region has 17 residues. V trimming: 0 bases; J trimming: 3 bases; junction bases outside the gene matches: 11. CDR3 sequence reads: CASSLSRGDGRVYEQYF. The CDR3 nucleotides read TGTGCCAGCAGTTTATCCCGGGGGGACGGCAGGGTCTACGAGCAGTACTTC.

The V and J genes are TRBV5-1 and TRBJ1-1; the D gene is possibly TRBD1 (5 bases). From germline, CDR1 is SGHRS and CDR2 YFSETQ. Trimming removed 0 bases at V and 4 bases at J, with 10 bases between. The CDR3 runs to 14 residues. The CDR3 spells CASSLAGQTTEAFF. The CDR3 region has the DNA TGCGCCAGCAGCTTGGCCGGACAAACCACTGAAGCTTTCTTT.

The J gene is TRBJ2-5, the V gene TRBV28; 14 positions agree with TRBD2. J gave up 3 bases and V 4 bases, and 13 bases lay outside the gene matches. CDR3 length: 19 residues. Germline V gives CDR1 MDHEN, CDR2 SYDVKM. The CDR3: CASSSLTGTSGGAEETQYF. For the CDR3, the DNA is TGTGCCAGCAGTTCACTAACCGGGACTAGCGGGGGAGCAGAAGAGACCCAGTACTTC. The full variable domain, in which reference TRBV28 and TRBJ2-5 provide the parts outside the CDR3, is DVKVTQSSRYLVKRTGEKVFLECVQDMDHENMFWYRQDPGLGLRLIYFSYDVKMKEKGDIPEGYSVSREKKERFSLILESASTNQTSMYLCASSSLTGTSGGAEETQYFGPGTRLLVL.

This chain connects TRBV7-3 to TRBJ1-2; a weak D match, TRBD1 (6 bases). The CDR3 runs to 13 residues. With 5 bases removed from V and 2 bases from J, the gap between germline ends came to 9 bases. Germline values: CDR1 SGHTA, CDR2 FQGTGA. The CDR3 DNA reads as TGTGCCAGCAGCCTGGGGACAAACTATGGCTACACCTTC. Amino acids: CASSLGTNYGYTF.

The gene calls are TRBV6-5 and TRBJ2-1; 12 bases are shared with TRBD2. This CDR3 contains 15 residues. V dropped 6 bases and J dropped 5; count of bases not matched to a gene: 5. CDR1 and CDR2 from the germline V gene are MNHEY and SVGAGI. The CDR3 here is CASSPLAGGNNEQFF. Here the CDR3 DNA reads TGTGCCAGCAGCCCCCTAGCGGGGGGGAACAATGAGCAGTTCTTC.

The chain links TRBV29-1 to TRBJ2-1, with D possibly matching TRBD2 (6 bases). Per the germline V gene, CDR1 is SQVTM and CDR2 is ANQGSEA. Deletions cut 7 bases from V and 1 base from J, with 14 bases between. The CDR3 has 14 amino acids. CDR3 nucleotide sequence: TGCAGCGGCGGCGGGGCAGATTCCTACAATGAGCAGTTCTTC. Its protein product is CSGGGADSYNEQFF.

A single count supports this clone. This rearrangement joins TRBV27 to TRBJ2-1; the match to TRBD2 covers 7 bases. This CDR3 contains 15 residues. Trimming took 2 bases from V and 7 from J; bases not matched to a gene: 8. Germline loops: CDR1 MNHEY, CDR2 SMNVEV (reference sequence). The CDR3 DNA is TGTGCCAGCAGTTTAGGGACGGTCGGGGGGAATGAGCAGTTCTTC. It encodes CASSLGTVGGNEQFF.

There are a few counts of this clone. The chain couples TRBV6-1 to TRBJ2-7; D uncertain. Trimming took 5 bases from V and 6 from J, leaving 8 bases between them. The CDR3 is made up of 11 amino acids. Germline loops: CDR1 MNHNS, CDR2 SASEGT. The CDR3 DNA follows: TGTGCCAGCAGTATTCCCCTCGAGCAGTACTTC. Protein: CASSIPLEQYF.

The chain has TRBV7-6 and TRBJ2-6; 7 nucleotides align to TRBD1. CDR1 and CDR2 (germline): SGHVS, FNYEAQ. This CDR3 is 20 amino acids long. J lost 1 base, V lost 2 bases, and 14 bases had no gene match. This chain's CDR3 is CASSLTGTAVTQSGANVLTF. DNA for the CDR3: TGTGCCAGCAGCTTAACCGGGACAGCAGTCACACAATCTGGGGCCAACGTCCTGACTTTC.

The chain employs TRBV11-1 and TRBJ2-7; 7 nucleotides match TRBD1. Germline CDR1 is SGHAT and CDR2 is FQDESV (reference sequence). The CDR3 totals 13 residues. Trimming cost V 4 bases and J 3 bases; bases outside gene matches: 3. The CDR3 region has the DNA TGTGCCAGCAGCTCCCGGGACAGCTACGAGCAGTACTTC. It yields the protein CASSSRDSYEQYF.

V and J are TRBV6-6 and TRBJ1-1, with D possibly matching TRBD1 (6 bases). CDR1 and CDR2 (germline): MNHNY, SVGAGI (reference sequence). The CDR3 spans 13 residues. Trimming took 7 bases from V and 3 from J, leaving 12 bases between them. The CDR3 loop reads CASISTGYTEAFF. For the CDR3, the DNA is TGTGCCAGCATCTCGACAGGTTACACTGAAGCTTTCTTT.

The CDR3 nucleotides read TGTGCCAGCAGCTTATATGACAGCTCCTACGAGCAGTACTTC. As protein: CASSLYDSSYEQYF. The chain links TRBV7-8 to TRBJ2-7; D may be TRBD1 (5 bases). This CDR3 region has 14 residues. The germline V and J ends were trimmed by 2 bases and 0 bases, with 8 bases remaining between them. The germline CDR1 and CDR2 sequences are SGHVS and FQNEAQ.

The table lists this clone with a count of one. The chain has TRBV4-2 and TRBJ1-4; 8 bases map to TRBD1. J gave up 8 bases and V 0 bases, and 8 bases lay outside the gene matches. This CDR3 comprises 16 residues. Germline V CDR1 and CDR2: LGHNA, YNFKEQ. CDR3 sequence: CASSQETDRDGEKLFF. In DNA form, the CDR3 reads TGTGCCAGCAGCCAAGAAACGGACAGGGATGGCGAAAAACTGTTTTTT.